This record covers a single T cell receptor (beta chain). The antigen is undetermined. From germline, CDR1 is SGHTA and CDR2 FQGNSA. There are 14 residues in the CDR3. V lost 0 bases, J lost 6 bases, and 3 bases stayed unmatched. Memory CD4+ cells were defined as CD4+CD45RO+CD25-. One entry per CDR3 protein results from TCRdb running MiXCR on the 5' RACE reads. The table shows some 62,000 distinct CDR3 sequences, with roughly 22% occurring only once. Whole-study results and caveats: Tumor-infiltrating Treg TCR alpha and beta sequences overlapped most with tumor naive CD4+ T cells, then blood naive. Whole repertoires were not studied in the larger cohort, only one V-J beta rearrangement.

The chain couples TRBV7-2 to TRBJ1-2, with 8 bases matching TRBD1. The sequenced sample consisted of memory CD4+ T cells sorted from a lymph node. The subset here: memory CD4+ T cells, CD4+CD45RO+CD25-. The clonotype was recovered from a female donor with breast cancer. The CDR3 nucleotides read TGTGCCAGCAGCTTAGCGGGACAGGTCAATGGCTACACCTTC. Translated: CASSLAGQVNGYTF.